This T cell receptor (beta chain) was observed in a study of T cells in localized non-small cell lung cancer. Findings of the study overall: When the top 100 tumor clones were examined, a median around 61 of them also appeared in the adjacent lung, which was paired and uninvolved.

TCRdb's table, derived via immunoSEQ multiplex PCR, lists solely in-frame clones and lacks some. The sample carries about 1,500 clones, less than 45% recorded once. This CDR3 has 15 residues. Germline assignment: CDR1 SGHNT and CDR2 YENEEA. J lost 5 bases, V lost 5 bases, and 12 bases had no gene match. This clone showed up just a few times. Its antigen is still unknown. The sequence derives from a woman aged 40 to 75 with stage I lung adenocarcinoma. The source was lung tumor tissue, collected before any cancer treatment. The V and J genes are TRBV11-3 and TRBJ2-7; TRBD2 matches at 7 bases. CDR3 DNA: TGTGCCAGCAGCCGATCTTGGGAGGGGTCGAACGAGCAGTACTTC. Amino acid sequence: CASSRSWEGSNEQYF.